This T cell receptor beta chain came from a study of Ad26.COV2.S vaccination and SARS-CoV-2 variants. About the study: Doses of Ad26.COV2.S were injected into muscle once or twice, 56 days apart.

Treatment of the sample: 19 received Ad26.COV2.S at low or high dose, single or two shots; several received placebo; per-sample allocation not given. Samples were taken on day 63 after the first vaccine or placebo injection. Germline-derived CDR1 and CDR2 are SGDLS and YYNGEE. The length of the CDR3 is 15 residues. V was clipped by 4 bases and J by 8 bases; unmatched bases: 13. General study results and limits: People who got the vaccine or the placebo had similar non-spike TCR breadth. Post-vaccination spike-specific CD8+ and CD4+ T cell responses reportedly had substantial breadth.

Details on this clone: Its antigen is unidentified.

This table comes from immunoSEQ multiplex PCR, and its TCRdb copy is limited to in-frame clones, with some not included. The profile covers approximately 450,000 clones, with 80% to 95% appearing a single time and 10% to 15% taken by the ten largest. The chain couples TRBV9 to TRBJ1-2; 8 bases are a match to TRBD1. The origin of this receptor is a person aged 18-65 years who received the Ad26.COV2.S COVID-19 vaccine or a placebo. The sequencing used peripheral blood, collected in a trial of Ad26.COV2.S vaccine versus placebo. For the CDR3, the DNA is TGTGCCAGCAGCCTAACGACAGGGGAAACAGGGGGCTACACCTTC. It encodes CASSLTTGETGGYTF.